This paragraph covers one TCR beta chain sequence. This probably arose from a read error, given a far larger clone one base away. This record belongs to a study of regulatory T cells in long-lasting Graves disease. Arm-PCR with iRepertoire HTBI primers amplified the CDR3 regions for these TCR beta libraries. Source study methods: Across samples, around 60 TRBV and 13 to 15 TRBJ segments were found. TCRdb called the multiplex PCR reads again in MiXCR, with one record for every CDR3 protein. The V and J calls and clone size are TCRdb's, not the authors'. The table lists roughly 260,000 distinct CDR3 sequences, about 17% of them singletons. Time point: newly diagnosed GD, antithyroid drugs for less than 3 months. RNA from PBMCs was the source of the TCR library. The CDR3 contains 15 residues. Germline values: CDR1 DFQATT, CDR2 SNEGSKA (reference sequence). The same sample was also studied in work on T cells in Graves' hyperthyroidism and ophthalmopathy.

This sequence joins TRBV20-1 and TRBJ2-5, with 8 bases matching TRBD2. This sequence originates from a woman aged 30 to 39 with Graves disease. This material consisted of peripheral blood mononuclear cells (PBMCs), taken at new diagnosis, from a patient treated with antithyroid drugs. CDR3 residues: CSAPGGSGDYNEQSF. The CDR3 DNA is TGCAGTGCCCCCGGGGGTAGCGGGGATTACAATGAGCAGTCCTTC.